The T cell receptor beta chain described here comes from a study of cytomegalovirus exposure and HLA in healthy donors. Study-wide background: Some 200 million T cells yielded 117 million unique TCR beta sequences in earlier analysis. From donors who were HLA-typed, an early data release held 75 million to 85 million unique TCRs.

PCR was performed using 60 Vbeta and 13 Jbeta primers. TCRdb keeps only in-frame clones here, not all; method: immunoSEQ multiplex PCR. The sample includes around 85,000 clones, over 65% of them seen just once. The origin of this receptor is a man aged 25-45 years in good health and CMV-seropositive. The sample was PBMCs.

The CDR3 nucleotides are TGTGCCAGCAGTTCTGGCGGTACCTACGAGCAGTACTTC. Residues: CASSSGGTYEQYF. This rearrangement joins TRBV28 to TRBJ2-7; unclear D gene. This CDR3 has 13 residues. V lost 4 bases and J 2 bases, leaving 9 bases between the germline ends. Germline V gives CDR1 MDHEN, CDR2 SYDVKM.